A selection of T cell receptor beta chains follows, all from one sample in a study of technical replicates of blood from a few donors. The protocol was immunoSEQ multiplex PCR, while the TCRdb copy is restricted to in-frame clones and leaves out a portion. The sample has about 76,000 clones; roughly 96% are singletons. Sequencing input: T cells isolated from PBMCs. These receptors all come from a human donor in good health. Each CDR3 is given with its conserved first and last residue. A D gene is named only where the DNA matches it firmly. Clone sizes are given selectively: once, few, many, or a class where the clone is expanded.

v_gene: TRBV4-1; j_gene: TRBJ2-5; d_gene: NA; len: 15; abundance: NA; CDR3aa: CASSQMFGLQETQYF; CDR3nt: TGCGCCAGCAGCCAAATGTTTGGCCTCCAAGAGACCCAGTACTTC
v_gene: TRBV7-8; j_gene: TRBJ2-1; d_gene: TRBD1; len: 15; abundance: NA; CDR3aa: CASSLVRDRYNEQFF; CDR3nt: TGTGCCAGCAGCTTAGTTCGGGACAGATACAATGAGCAGTTCTTC
v_gene: TRBV7-9; j_gene: TRBJ2-7; d_gene: NA; len: 12; abundance: NA; CDR3aa: CASRGAVGEQYF; CDR3nt: TGTGCCAGCAGGGGGGCGGTGGGGGAGCAGTACTTC
v_gene: TRBV27; j_gene: TRBJ1-2; d_gene: NA; len: 14; abundance: NA; CDR3aa: CASSPRGWDYGYTF; CDR3nt: TGTGCCAGCAGTCCTCGGGGATGGGACTATGGCTACACCTTC
v_gene: TRBV19; j_gene: TRBJ1-2; d_gene: NA; len: 14; abundance: NA; CDR3aa: CASLLTGGLYGYTF; CDR3nt: TGTGCCAGTCTGCTGACAGGTGGTCTCTATGGCTACACCTTC
v_gene: TRBV18; j_gene: TRBJ2-3; d_gene: TRBD2; len: 13; abundance: NA; CDR3aa: CASSPGLVNTQYF; CDR3nt: TGTGCCAGCTCCCCGGGACTAGTGAATACGCAGTATTTT
v_gene: TRBV28; j_gene: TRBJ1-5; d_gene: TRBD1; len: 16; abundance: NA; CDR3aa: CASSLSGQASNQPQHF; CDR3nt: TGTGCCAGCAGTTTGAGTGGACAGGCTAGCAATCAGCCCCAGCATTTT
v_gene: TRBV13; j_gene: TRBJ1-2; d_gene: NA; len: 16; abundance: NA; CDR3aa: CASSLEGDTTNYGYTF; CDR3nt: TGTGCCAGCAGCTTAGAGGGGGACACGACTAACTATGGCTACACCTTC
v_gene: TRBV28; j_gene: TRBJ2-7; d_gene: NA; len: 15; abundance: NA; CDR3aa: CASSFVQVSGYEQYF; CDR3nt: TGTGCCAGCAGTTTTGTCCAGGTATCCGGATACGAGCAGTACTTC
v_gene: TRBV30; j_gene: TRBJ1-5; d_gene: NA; len: 15; abundance: NA; CDR3aa: CAWNPTGGGGQPQHF; CDR3nt: TGTGCCTGGAACCCTACGGGGGGCGGAGGTCAGCCCCAGCATTTT
v_gene: TRBV5-4; j_gene: TRBJ2-7; d_gene: NA; len: 14; abundance: NA; CDR3aa: CASSLGADSYEQYF; CDR3nt: TGTGCCAGCAGCTTGGGGGCAGACTCCTACGAGCAGTACTTC
v_gene: TRBV6-1; j_gene: TRBJ1-1; d_gene: TRBD1; len: 16; abundance: NA; CDR3aa: CASSGNVGTGNTEAFF; CDR3nt: TGTGCCAGCAGTGGTAACGTCGGGACAGGTAACACTGAAGCTTTCTTT
v_gene: TRBV18; j_gene: TRBJ1-1; d_gene: TRBD1; len: 17; abundance: NA; CDR3aa: CASSPVETGQGDTEAFF; CDR3nt: TGTGCCAGCTCACCAGTTGAGACCGGACAGGGCGACACTGAAGCTTTCTTT
v_gene: TRBV7-7; j_gene: TRBJ2-7; d_gene: NA; len: 14; abundance: NA; CDR3aa: CASSLNEASYEQYF; CDR3nt: TGTGCTAGCAGCTTAAATGAGGCTTCCTACGAGCAGTACTTC
v_gene: TRBV19; j_gene: TRBJ1-1; d_gene: TRBD1; len: 16; abundance: NA; CDR3aa: CASSIGPVTGVAEAFF; CDR3nt: TGTGCCAGTAGTATAGGTCCCGTTACAGGGGTGGCTGAAGCTTTCTTT
v_gene: TRBV2; j_gene: TRBJ1-1; d_gene: NA; len: 13; abundance: NA; CDR3aa: CASSEEGGTEAFF; CDR3nt: TGTGCCAGCAGTGAAGAGGGAGGAACTGAAGCTTTCTTT
v_gene: TRBV2; j_gene: TRBJ2-7; d_gene: NA; len: 11; abundance: once; CDR3aa: CASSDAVEQYF; CDR3nt: TGTGCCAGCAGTGACGCGGTCGAGCAGTACTTC
v_gene: TRBV7-8; j_gene: TRBJ1-1; d_gene: NA; len: 14; abundance: NA; CDR3aa: CASSLSGGGTEAFF; CDR3nt: TGTGCCAGCAGCCTCAGCGGGGGGGGCACTGAAGCTTTCTTT
v_gene: TRBV29-1; j_gene: TRBJ2-5; d_gene: TRBD2; len: 17; abundance: NA; CDR3aa: CSVDGLAGEKREETQYF; CDR3nt: TGCAGCGTTGACGGACTAGCGGGAGAGAAGAGGGAAGAGACCCAGTACTTC
v_gene: TRBV9; j_gene: TRBJ2-2; d_gene: TRBD2; len: 14; abundance: NA; CDR3aa: CASSVGGGTGELFF; CDR3nt: TGTGCCAGCAGCGTGGGCGGGGGAACCGGGGAGCTGTTTTTT
v_gene: TRBV18; j_gene: TRBJ1-1; d_gene: TRBD1; len: 13; abundance: NA; CDR3aa: CASFRDRDAEAFF; CDR3nt: TGTGCCAGCTTTCGAGACAGGGACGCTGAAGCTTTCTTT
v_gene: TRBV28; j_gene: TRBJ1-1; d_gene: NA; len: 15; abundance: once; CDR3aa: CASSYSWGESTEAFF; CDR3nt: TGTGCCAGCAGTTATTCTTGGGGGGAAAGTACTGAAGCTTTCTTT
v_gene: TRBV21-1; j_gene: TRBJ2-7; d_gene: NA; len: 15; abundance: NA; CDR3aa: CASPIRVPYFYEQYF; CDR3nt: TGTGCCAGCCCCATCAGGGTCCCCTATTTCTACGAGCAGTACTTC
v_gene: TRBV11-2; j_gene: TRBJ1-1; d_gene: TRBD1; len: 13; abundance: NA; CDR3aa: CASSRSGQVRAFF; CDR3nt: TGTGCCAGCAGCAGATCTGGACAGGTTCGAGCTTTCTTT
v_gene: TRBV9; j_gene: TRBJ1-2; d_gene: NA; len: 12; abundance: NA; CDR3aa: CASSPPKPGQIF; CDR3nt: TGTGCCAGCAGCCCCCCCAAACCGGGACAAATCTTC
v_gene: TRBV9; j_gene: TRBJ2-7; d_gene: NA; len: 13; abundance: NA; CDR3aa: CASSPGSLYEQYF; CDR3nt: TGTGCCAGCAGCCCCGGGTCGCTCTACGAGCAGTACTTC
v_gene: TRBV9; j_gene: TRBJ1-2; d_gene: TRBD1; len: 12; abundance: NA; CDR3aa: CASGQGGYGYTF; CDR3nt: TGTGCGAGCGGACAGGGGGGATATGGCTACACCTTC
v_gene: TRBV9; j_gene: TRBJ2-1; d_gene: NA; len: 14; abundance: NA; CDR3aa: CATHPSLLYNEQFF; CDR3nt: TGTGCCACCCACCCATCACTACTCTACAATGAGCAGTTCTTC